This T cell receptor (beta chain) was identified in a study of blood T cell repertoires in COVID-19 (TCRdb year 2020). Turning to the overall study: Samples from collaborators originated in the United States, Italy and Spain and spanned both the acute and convalescent phases of COVID-19. The prospective study material was composed of cDNA or gDNA derived from T cells, B-cell-depleted T cells, or PBMCs. Deeply sampled blood TCRbeta repertoires from subjects exposed to, actively infected with, or recovered from COVID-19 were included in the dataset. A freely available public database, intended as a resource for researchers studying the immune response to SARS-CoV-2, is where the repertoires were released. The samples were drawn from the first 160 participants of the ongoing ImmuneRACE study and from over a thousand subjects provided by 6 global collaborators. Nearly every sample came with metadata listing a de-identified subject ID, COVID-19 status, age in years and sex. Where available, HLA class I and class II types were taken from metadata supplied by the sample provider and were not determined by assay-based typing.

In the case of this clone: Its antigen is currently not known. There are no base qualities to consult, and no much larger clone falls within one base.

The collaborating institutions used their own protocols to collect whole blood in K2EDTA tubes. For TCRbeta analysis, collaborators shipped samples in one of three forms: frozen whole blood, isolated PBMCs, or DNA extracted from either of those sample types. Study-wide conclusions, independent of this receptor: The amount of clinical and demographic metadata varied by source and participant and was provided uncurated.

According to the germline V gene, CDR1 reads KGHSH and CDR2 reads LQKENI. Measured from the cysteine to the phenylalanine, the CDR3 is 12 residues long. CDR3 DNA is the only sequence kept; it has 36 bases, read in frame from the first base. A distance of 11 bases separates the germline ends of V and J, which lose 6 bases and 5 bases respectively. The immunoSEQ Assay, a bias-controlled multiplex PCR, was used to amplify TCRbeta CDR3 regions from genomic DNA. Per the original workflow: The number of nucleated cells in each sample was estimated by amplification of reference gene primers within the assay. To quantify the absolute abundance of each unique TCRbeta CDR3 rearrangement, sequence reads were collapsed and filtered. Productive Simpson clonality was computed per sample as the square root of Simpson's diversity index over productive rearrangements. TCRdb re-hosts the immuneACCESS table, in-frame sequences only. Its copies lack some clones; in the studies checked, an unresolved V gene accounts for under half of them, and the cause for the rest is not known. That table gives V, J and clone size, and the DNA gave D and trimming. In all, the sample holds 50,000 to 75,000 clones, and 85% to 95% of those were seen once. The ten biggest clones cover around 4.3% of the sample.

What was sequenced was peripheral blood. The TCR comes from a man in his fifties or sixties with active COVID-19. The chain joins TRBV18 to TRBJ2-7, with TRBD2 as a weak D call on 5 bases. The DNA reads TGTGCCAGCTCGTCGGGAAGGGACGAGCAGTACTTC. This codes for CASSSGRDEQYF.